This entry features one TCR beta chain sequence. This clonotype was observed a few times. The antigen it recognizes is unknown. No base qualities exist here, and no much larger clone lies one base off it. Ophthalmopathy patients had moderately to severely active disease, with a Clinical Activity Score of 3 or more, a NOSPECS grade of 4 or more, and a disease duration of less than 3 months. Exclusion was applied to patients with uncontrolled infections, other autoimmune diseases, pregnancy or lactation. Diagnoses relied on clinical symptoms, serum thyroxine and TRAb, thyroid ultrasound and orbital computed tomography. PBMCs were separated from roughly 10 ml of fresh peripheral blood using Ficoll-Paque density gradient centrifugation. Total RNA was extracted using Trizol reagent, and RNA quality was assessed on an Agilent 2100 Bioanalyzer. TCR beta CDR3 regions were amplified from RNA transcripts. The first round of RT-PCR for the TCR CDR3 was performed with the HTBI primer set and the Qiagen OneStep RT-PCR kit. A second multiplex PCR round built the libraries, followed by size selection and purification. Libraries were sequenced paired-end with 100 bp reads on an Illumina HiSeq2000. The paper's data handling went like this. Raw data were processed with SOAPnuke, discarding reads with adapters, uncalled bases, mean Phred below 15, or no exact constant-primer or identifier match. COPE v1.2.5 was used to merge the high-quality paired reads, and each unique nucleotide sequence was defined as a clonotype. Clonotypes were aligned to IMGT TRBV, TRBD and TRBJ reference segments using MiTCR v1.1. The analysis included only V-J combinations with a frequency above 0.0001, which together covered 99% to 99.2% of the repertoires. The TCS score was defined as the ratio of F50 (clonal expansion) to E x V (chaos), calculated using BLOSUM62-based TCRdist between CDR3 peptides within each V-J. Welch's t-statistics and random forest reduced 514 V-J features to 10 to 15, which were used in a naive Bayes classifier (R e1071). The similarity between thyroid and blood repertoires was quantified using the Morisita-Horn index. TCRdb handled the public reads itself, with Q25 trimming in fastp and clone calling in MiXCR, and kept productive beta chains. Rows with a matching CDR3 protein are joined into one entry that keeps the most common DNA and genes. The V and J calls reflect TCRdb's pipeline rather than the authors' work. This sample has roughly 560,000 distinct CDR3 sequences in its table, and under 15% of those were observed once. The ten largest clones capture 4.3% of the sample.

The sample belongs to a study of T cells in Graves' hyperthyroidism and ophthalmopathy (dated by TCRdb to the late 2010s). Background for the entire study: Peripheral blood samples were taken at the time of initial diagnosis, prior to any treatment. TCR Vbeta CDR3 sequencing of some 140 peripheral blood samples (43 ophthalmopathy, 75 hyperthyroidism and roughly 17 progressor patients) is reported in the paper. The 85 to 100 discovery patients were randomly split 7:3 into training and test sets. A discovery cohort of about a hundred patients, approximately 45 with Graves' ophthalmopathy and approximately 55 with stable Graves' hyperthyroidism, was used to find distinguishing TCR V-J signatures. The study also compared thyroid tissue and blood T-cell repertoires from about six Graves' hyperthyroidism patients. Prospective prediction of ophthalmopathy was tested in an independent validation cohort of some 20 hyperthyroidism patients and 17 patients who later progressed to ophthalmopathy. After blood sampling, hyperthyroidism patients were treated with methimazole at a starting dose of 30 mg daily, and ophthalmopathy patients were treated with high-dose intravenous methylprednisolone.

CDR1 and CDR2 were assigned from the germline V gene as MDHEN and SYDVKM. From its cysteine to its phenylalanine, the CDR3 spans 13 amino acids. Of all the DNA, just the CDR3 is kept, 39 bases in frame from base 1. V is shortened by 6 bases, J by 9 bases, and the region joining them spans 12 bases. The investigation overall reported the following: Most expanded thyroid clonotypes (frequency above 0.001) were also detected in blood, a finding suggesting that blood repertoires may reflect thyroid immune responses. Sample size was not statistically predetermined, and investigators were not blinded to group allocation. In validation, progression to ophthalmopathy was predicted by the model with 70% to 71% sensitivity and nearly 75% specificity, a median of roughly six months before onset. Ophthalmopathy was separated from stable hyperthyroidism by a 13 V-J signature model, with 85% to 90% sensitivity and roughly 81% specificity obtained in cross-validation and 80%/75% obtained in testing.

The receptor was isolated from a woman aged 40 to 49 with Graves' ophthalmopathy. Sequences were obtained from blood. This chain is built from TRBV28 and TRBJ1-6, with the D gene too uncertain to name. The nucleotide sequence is TGTGCCAGCAGCCGATCCAAGATTTCACCCCTCCACTTT. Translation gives CASSRSKISPLHF.